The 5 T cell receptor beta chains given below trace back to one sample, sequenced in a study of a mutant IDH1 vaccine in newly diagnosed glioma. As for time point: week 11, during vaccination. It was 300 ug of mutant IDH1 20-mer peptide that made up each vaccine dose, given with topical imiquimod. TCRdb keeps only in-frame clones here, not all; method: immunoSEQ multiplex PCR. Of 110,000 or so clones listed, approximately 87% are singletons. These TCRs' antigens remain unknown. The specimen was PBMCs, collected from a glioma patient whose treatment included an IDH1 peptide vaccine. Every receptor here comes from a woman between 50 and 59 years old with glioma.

Here the CDR3 reads CASSLGQHRTGNQPQHF. The DNA of the CDR3 is TGTGCCAGCAGCTTAGGGCAGCATCGCACCGGGAATCAGCCCCAGCATTTT. V usage is TRBV7-8 and J usage is TRBJ1-5; D remains unclear. Germline-derived CDR1 and CDR2 are SGHVS and FQNEAQ. The V end lost 1 base, the J end lost 4 bases, and 17 bases lay between the germline ends. The CDR3 sequence is 17 residues long. The entire variable domain, with the rest obtained from reference TRBV7-8 and TRBJ1-5, is as follows: GAGVSQSPRYKVAKRGQDVALRCDPISGHVSLFWYQQALGQGPEFLTYFQNEAQLDKSGLPSDRFFAERPEGSVSTLKIQRTQQEDSAVYLCASSLGQHRTGNQPQHFGDGTRLSIL.

Here the CDR3 DNA reads TGTGCCAGCAGGAACAGCTACGAGCAGTACTTC. It is translated as CASRNSYEQYF. The rearrangement uses TRBV6-5 and TRBJ2-5; the D is unclear. The DNA end is a closer match to TRBJ2-7, so the J assignment may be wrong. The CDR3 totals 11 residues. Germline V CDR1 and CDR2: MNHEY, SVGAGI.

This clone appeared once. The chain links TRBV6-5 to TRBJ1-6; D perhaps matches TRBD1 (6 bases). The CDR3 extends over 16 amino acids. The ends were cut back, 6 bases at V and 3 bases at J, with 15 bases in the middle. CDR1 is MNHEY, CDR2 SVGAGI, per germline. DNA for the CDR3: TGTGCCAGCAGCTACAGGGATGTTATCTATAATTCACCCCTCCACTTT. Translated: CASSYRDVIYNSPLHF.

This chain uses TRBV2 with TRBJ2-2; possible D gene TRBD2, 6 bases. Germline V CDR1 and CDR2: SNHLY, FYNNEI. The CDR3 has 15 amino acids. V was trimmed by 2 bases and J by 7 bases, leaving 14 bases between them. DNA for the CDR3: TGTGCCAGCAGTGAACGGAGGGGATTGGGCGGGGAGCTGTTTTTT. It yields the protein CASSERRGLGGELFF. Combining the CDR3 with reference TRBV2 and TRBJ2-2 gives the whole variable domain EPEVTQTPSHQVTQMGQEVILRCVPISNHLYFYWYRQILGQKVEFLVSFYNNEISEKSEIFDDQFSVERPDGSNFTLKIRSTKLEDSAMYFCASSERRGLGGELFFGEGSRLTVL.

CDR3 loop: CASSAAGPSYEQYF. CDR3 nucleotides: TGTGCCAGCAGTGCCGCGGGCCCCTCCTACGAGCAGTACTTC. The V gene is TRBV2, the J gene TRBJ2-7, with D possibly being TRBD2 (5 bases). This CDR3 is 14 amino acids long. V was cut by 4 bases and J by 0 bases, with 10 bases left in between. CDR1 is SNHLY, CDR2 FYNNEI, per germline.